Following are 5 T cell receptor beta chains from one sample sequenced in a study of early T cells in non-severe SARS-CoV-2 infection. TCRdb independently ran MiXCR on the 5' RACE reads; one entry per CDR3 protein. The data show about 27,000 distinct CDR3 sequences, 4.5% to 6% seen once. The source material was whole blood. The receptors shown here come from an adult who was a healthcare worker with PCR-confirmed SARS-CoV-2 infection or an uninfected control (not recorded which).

CDR3 sequence (DNA): TGCAGTGCTAGAGATAGTGACAAGTGGACTGAAGCTTTCTTT. Translating it yields CSARDSDKWTEAFF. The chain employs TRBV20-1 and TRBJ1-1; D is ambiguous. V gave up 0 bases and J gave up 5 bases, with 13 bases separating them. The CDR3 length is 14 residues. Germline lookup yields CDR1 DFQATT and CDR2 SNEGSKA (reference sequence).

The CDR3 spells CSAHGTDKGEAFF. The CDR3, as DNA: TGCAGTGCTCACGGGACAGACAAAGGTGAAGCTTTCTTT. The V call is TRBV20-1, the J call TRBJ1-1; 7 positions agree with TRBD1. Germline CDR1 and CDR2: DFQATT and SNEGSKA (reference sequence). Trimming at V came to 5 bases and at J to 7 bases, leaving 10 bases not matched to a gene. The CDR3 consists of 13 residues.

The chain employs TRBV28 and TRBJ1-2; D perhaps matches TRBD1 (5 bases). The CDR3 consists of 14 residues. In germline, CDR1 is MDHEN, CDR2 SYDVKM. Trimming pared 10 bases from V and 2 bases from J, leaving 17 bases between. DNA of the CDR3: TGTGCCACTCAGGGAGGGGATCGCAACTATGGCTACACCTTC. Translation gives CATQGGDRNYGYTF.

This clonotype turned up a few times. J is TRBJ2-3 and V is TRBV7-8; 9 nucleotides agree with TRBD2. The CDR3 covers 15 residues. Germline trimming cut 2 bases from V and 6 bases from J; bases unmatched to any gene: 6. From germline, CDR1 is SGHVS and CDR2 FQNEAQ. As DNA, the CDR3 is TGTGCCAGCAGCTTAATAGCGGGAGTCCCTGATACGCAGTATTTT. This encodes CASSLIAGVPDTQYF.

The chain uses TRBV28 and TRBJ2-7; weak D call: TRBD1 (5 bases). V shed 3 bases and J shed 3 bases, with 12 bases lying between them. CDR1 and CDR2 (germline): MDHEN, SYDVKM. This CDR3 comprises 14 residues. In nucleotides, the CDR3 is TGTGCCAGCAGTTTGTGGCAGGGTGGCTACGAGCAGTACTTC. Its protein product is CASSLWQGGYEQYF.